One and the same sample provided the 2 T cell receptor beta chains below, sequenced in a study of Ad26.COV2.S vaccination and SARS-CoV-2 variants. Treatment indicated: over 15 received Ad26.COV2.S at low or high dose, single or two shots; about 5 received placebo; per-sample allocation not given. Each sample was drawn 63 days after the first injection (of vaccine or placebo). Produced via immunoSEQ multiplex PCR; TCRdb's table is partial and in-frame only. The table includes about 330,000 clones, approximately 87% detected once. The sample here was peripheral blood, taken in a trial of Ad26.COV2.S vaccine versus placebo. The receptors derive from a person aged 18 to 59 who received the Ad26.COV2.S COVID-19 vaccine or a placebo.

This CDR3 reads CASSADRSGSGEKLFF. CDR3 DNA sequence: TGTGCCAGCTCAGCCGACAGGAGTGGGAGCGGTGAAAAACTGTTTTTT. The chain couples TRBV18 to TRBJ1-4, with D possibly matching TRBD1 (6 bases). V lost 5 bases, J lost 7 bases, and 20 bases lay in between. Germline V gives CDR1 KGHSH, CDR2 LQKENI. The CDR3 length is 16 residues.

The CDR3 nucleotides are TGTGCCAGCAGCCAAGATGCGGGGTACGGTACGCAGTATTTT. This codes for CASSQDAGYGTQYF. The rearrangement uses TRBV4-2 and TRBJ2-3, with TRBD2 as a possible D gene (6 bases). Germline CDR1 reads LGHNA; CDR2 reads YNFKEQ. The CDR3 has 14 amino acids. V was shortened by 0 bases and J by 8 bases, with 12 bases between the two germline ends.